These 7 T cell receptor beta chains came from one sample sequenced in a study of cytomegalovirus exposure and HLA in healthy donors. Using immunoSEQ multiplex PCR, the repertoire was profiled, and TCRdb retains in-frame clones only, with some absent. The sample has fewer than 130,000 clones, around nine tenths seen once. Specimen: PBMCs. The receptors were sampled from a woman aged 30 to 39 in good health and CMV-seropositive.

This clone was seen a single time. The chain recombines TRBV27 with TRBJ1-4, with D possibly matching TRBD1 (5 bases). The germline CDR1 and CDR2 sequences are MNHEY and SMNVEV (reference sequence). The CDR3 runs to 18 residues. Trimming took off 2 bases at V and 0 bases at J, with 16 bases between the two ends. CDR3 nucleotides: TGTGCCAGCAGTTTAGGGGGGGACCATCCCGCAACTAATGAAAAACTGTTTTTT. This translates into CASSLGGDHPATNEKLFF.

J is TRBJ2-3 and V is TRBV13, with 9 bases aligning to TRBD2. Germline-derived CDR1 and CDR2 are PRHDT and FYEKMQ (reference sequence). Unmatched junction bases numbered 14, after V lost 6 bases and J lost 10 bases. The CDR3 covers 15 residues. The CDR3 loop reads CASRKAGGLSLAQYF. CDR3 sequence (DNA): TGTGCCAGCAGAAAAGCGGGGGGTCTCTCCCTTGCGCAGTATTTT.

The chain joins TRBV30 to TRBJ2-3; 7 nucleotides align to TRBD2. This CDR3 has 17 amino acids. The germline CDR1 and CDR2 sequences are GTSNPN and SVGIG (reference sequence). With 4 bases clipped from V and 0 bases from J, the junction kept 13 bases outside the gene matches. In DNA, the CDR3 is TGTGCCTGGACCGGCGGGAGTTTAGCTCTAAGCACAGATACGCAGTATTTT. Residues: CAWTGGSLALSTDTQYF.

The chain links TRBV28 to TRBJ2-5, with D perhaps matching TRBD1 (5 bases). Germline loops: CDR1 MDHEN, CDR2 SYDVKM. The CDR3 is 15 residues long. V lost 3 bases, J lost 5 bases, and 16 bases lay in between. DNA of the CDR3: TGTGCCAGCAGTTTGCCCAGGGCCGGGTATGAGACCCAGTACTTC. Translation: CASSLPRAGYETQYF. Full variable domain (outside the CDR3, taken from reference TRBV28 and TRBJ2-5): DVKVTQSSRYLVKRTGEKVFLECVQDMDHENMFWYRQDPGLGLRLIYFSYDVKMKEKGDIPEGYSVSREKKERFSLILESASTNQTSMYLCASSLPRAGYETQYFGPGTRLLVL.

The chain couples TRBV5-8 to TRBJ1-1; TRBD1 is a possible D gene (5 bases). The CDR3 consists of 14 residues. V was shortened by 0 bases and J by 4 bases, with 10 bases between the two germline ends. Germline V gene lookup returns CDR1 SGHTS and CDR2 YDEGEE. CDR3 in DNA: TGTGCCAGCAGCTTGGGGGGCCTGGTCACTGAAGCTTTCTTT. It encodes CASSLGGLVTEAFF.

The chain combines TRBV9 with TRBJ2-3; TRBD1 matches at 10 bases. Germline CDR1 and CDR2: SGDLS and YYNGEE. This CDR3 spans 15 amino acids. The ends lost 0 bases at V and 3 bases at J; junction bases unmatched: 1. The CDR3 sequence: CASSVEGQGTDTQYF. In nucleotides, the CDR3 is TGTGCCAGCAGCGTAGAGGGACAGGGGACAGATACGCAGTATTTT.

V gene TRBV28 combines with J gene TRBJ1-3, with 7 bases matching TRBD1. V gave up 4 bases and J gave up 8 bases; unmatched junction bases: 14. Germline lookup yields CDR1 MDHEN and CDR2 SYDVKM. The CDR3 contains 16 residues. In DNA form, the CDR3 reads TGTGCCAGCAGTTCCTTGACAGGGAGGAACGGTGACACCATATATTTT. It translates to CASSSLTGRNGDTIYF.